Only one count was recorded for the clone carrying this T cell receptor beta chain. Its antigen is unidentified. This sample was included in a study of CD8 T cells in Susac syndrome. After extraction with the RNeasy kit, roughly 0.45 to 1 ug of the RNA was reverse transcribed using random hexamers. Each CDR3 protein is one row after TCRdb ran MiXCR on the immunoSEQ multiplex PCR reads. This sample carries around 170,000 distinct CDR3 sequences, 85% to 95% of them seen once, and the ten largest clones take around 0.16%. General study findings and limits: In total CD8+ repertoires, some 15 Susac-specific public clones were found, and in CD8+ TEMRA repertoires, roughly 5 were found.

The CDR3 has 18 residues. V was shortened by 5 bases and J by 5 bases, with 27 bases between the two germline ends. Germline V gene sequence: CDR1 LGHDT, CDR2 YNNKEL (reference sequence). The authors carried out high-throughput sequencing of TCR beta. They applied it to CD8+ and CD4+ T cells obtained from blood. This TCR was recovered from a human donor with Susac syndrome. The chain recombines TRBV3-1 with TRBJ1-2, with D perhaps matching TRBD1 (6 bases). Material for sequencing was CD8+ T cells from PBMCs. The chain's CDR3 is CASSTDKVARDTDYGYTF. The CDR3, as DNA: TGTGCCAGCAGCACTGATAAGGTTGCCCGGGACACCGATTATGGCTACACCTTC.